This T cell receptor (beta chain) was identified during a study of OX40 agonist ivuxolimab in advanced cancers. Study findings and constraints: Some nonresponders likewise displayed low normalized T-cell clonal expansion.

TCRdb's copy holds only in-frame clones and misses some; the assay was immunoSEQ multiplex PCR. The data hold tens of thousands of clones, with roughly 84% observed a single time. Blood samples were obtained at baseline, cycle 4 day 1, and cycle 7 day 1. V lost 3 bases to trimming and J lost 7 bases, with 4 bases between them. The CDR3 loop spans 11 amino acids. Per germline, CDR1 SGHTA and CDR2 FQGNSA. Note on this clone: Its specificity is unknown.

This clonotype was obtained from an adult with an advanced solid tumor such as melanoma, head and neck, liver or kidney cancer. The chain uses TRBV7-2 and TRBJ2-1; D uncertain. This specimen consisted of CD4+ or CD8+ T cells sorted from blood, obtained in a trial of the OX40 agonist ivuxolimab. CDR3 in amino acids: CASSFPNEQFF. For the CDR3, the DNA is TGTGCCAGCAGCTTTCCGAATGAGCAGTTCTTC.